This paragraph reports one TCR beta chain. The data belong to a study of T cell changes during pregnancy in multiple sclerosis. Some clones are missing from TCRdb's copy, which holds only in-frame ones; the method was immunoSEQ multiplex PCR. The repertoire holds about 86,000 clones, with approximately 90% as singletons. V shed 1 base and J 5 bases; nucleotides not matched to a gene: 6. The CDR3 contains 15 residues. Germline V lookup: CDR1 LGHNA, CDR2 YSLEER. The TCR was taken from a female donor in good health, enrolled as a control in a pregnancy study. Source: peripheral blood, taken in the first trimester of pregnancy. The chain uses TRBV4-3 and TRBJ2-7; TRBD2 agrees at 9 bases. The CDR3 bases are TGCGCCAGCAGCCAAGGTGCTAGCGGGGCTGACGAGCAGTACTTC. It encodes CASSQGASGADEQYF.